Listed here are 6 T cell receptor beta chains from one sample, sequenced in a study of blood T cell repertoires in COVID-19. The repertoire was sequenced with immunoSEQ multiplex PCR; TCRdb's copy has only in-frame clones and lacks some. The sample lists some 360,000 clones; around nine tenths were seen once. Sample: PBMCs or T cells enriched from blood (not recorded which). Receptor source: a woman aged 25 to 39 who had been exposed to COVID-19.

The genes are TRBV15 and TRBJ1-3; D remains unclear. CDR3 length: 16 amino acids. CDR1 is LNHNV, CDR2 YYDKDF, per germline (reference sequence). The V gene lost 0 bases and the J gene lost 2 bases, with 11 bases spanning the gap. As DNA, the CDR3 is TGTGCCACCAGCAGAGAATCACCTAATACTGGAAACACCATATATTTT. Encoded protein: CATSRESPNTGNTIYF.

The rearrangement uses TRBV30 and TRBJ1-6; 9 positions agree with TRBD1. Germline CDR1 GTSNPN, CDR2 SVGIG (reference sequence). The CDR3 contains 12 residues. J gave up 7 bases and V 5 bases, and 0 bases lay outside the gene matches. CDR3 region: CAWDRGNSPLHF. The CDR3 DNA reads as TGTGCCTGGGACAGGGGGAATTCACCCCTCCACTTT.

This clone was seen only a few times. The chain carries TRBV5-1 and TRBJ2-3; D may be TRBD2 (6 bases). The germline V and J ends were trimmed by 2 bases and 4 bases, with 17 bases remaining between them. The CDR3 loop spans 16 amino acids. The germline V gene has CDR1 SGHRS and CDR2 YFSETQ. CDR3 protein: CASSLDPGWGADTQYF. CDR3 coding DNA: TGCGCCAGCAGCTTAGATCCGGGTTGGGGGGCAGATACGCAGTATTTT.

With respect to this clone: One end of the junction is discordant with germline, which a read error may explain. Here the CDR3 DNA reads TGCGCCAGCAGCGCCCCCGCTAGCGGAGTGGGGGGTACCGGGGAGCTGTTTTTT. This encodes CASSAPASGVGGTGELFF. V and J are TRBV5-4 and TRBJ2-2; 7 positions agree with TRBD2. The CDR3 has 18 residues. Germline lookup yields CDR1 SGHNT and CDR2 YYREEE (reference sequence).

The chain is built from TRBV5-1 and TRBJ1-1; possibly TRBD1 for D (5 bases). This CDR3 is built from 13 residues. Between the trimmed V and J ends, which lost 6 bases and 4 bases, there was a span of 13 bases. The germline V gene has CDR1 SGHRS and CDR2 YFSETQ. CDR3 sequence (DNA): TGCGCCAGCACCCCGGGGGAGAGCACTGAAGCTTTCTTT. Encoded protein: CASTPGESTEAFF.

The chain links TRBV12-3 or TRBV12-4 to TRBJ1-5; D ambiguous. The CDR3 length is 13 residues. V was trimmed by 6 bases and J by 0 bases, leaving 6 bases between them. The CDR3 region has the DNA TGTGCCAGCAGCCCGTATAGCAATCAGCCCCAGCATTTT. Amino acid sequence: CASSPYSNQPQHF.